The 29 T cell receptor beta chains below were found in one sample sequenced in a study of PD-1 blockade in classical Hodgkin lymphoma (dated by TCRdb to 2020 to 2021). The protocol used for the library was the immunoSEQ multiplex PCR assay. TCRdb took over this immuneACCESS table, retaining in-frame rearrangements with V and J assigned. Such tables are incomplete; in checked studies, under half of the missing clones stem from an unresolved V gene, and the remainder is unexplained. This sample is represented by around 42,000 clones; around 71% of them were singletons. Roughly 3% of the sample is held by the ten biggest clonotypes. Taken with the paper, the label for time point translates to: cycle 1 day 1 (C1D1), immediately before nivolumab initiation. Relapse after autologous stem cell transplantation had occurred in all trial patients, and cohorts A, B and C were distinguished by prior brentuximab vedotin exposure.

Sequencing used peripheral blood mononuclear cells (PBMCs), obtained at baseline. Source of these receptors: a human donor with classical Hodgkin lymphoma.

The chain's CDR3 is CASSAHSETGSSYEQYF. The CDR3 nucleotides read TGTGCCAGCAGCGCGCATTCAGAGACAGGCAGCTCCTACGAGCAGTACTTC. The chain has TRBV9 and TRBJ2-7, with D perhaps TRBD1 (6 bases). Germline CDR1 reads SGDLS; CDR2 reads YYNGEE. The CDR3 has 17 residues. With 3 bases removed from V and 0 bases from J, the gap between germline ends came to 19 bases.

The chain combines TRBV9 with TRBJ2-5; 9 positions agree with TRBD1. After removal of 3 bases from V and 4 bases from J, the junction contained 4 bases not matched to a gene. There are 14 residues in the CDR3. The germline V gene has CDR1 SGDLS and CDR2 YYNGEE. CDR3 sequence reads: CASSGGTGLETQYF. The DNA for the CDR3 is TGTGCCAGCAGCGGGGGGACAGGGCTAGAGACCCAGTACTTC.

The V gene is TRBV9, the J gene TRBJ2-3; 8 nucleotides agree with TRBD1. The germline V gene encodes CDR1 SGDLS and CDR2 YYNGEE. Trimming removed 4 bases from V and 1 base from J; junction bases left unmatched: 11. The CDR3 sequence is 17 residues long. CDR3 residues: CASSLWDRSLGTDTQYF. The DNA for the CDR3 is TGTGCCAGCAGCTTATGGGACAGGAGCCTCGGCACAGATACGCAGTATTTT.

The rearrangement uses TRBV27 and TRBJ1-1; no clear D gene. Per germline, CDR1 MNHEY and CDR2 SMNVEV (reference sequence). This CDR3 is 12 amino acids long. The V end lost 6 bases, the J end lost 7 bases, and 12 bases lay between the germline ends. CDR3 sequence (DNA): TGTGCCAGCAGCCAAGGAAGTTTTGAAGCTTTCTTT. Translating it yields CASSQGSFEAFF.

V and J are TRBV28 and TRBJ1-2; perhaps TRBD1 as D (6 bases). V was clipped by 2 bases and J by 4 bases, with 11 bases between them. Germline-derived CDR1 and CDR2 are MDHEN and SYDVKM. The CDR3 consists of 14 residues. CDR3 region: CASSLGQPPYGYTF. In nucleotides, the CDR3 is TGTGCCAGCAGTTTAGGACAGCCACCCTATGGCTACACCTTC.

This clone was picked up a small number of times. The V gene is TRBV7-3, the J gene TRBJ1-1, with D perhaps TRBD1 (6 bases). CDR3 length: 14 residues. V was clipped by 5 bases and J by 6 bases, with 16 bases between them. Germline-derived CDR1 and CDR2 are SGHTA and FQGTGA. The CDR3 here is CASSKDPTGSEAFF. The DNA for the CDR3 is TGTGCCAGCAGCAAAGACCCTACAGGGTCTGAAGCTTTCTTT.

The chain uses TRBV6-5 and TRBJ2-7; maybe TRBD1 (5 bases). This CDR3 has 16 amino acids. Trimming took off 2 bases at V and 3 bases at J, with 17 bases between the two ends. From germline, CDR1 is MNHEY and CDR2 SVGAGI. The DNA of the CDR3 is TGTGCCAGCAGTTACCTCCGACAGCGCGGTAACTACGAGCAGTACTTC. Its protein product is CASSYLRQRGNYEQYF.

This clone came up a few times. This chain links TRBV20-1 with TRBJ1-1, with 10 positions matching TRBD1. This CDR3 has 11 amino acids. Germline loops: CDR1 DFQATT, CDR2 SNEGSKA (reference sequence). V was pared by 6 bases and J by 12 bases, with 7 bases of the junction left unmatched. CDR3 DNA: TGCAGTGCAACCGACAGGGGGCAGACTTTCTTT. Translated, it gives CSATDRGQTFF.

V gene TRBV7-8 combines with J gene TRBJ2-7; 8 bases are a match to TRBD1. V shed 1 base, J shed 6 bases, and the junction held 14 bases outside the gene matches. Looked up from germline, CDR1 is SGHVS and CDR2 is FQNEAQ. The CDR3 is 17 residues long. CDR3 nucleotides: TGTGCCAGCAGCTTAGGGCTCGGGACAGGTCGACCCCGCGAGCAGTACTTC. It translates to CASSLGLGTGRPREQYF.

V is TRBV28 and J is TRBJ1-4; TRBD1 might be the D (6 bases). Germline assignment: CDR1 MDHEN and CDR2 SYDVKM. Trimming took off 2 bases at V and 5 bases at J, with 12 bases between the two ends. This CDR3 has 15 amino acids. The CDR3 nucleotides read TGTGCCAGCAGTTTACCACAGGGTCCGAATGAAAAACTGTTTTTT. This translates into CASSLPQGPNEKLFF. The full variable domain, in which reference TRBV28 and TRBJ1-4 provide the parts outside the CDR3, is DVKVTQSSRYLVKRTGEKVFLECVQDMDHENMFWYRQDPGLGLRLIYFSYDVKMKEKGDIPEGYSVSREKKERFSLILESASTNQTSMYLCASSLPQGPNEKLFFGSGTQLSVL.

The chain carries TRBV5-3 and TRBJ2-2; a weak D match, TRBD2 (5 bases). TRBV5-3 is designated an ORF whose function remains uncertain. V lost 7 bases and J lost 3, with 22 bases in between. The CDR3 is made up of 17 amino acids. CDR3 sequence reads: CAREGAVRSGDTGELFF. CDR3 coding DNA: TGTGCCAGAGAGGGTGCAGTGAGGAGTGGGGACACCGGGGAGCTGTTTTTT.

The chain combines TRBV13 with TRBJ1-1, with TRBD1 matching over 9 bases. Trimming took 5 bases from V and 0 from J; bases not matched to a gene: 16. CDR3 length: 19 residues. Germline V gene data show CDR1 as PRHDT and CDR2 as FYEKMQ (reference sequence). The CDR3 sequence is CASSAFEGQGSTMNTEAFF. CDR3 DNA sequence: TGTGCCAGCAGCGCTTTTGAAGGACAGGGGAGTACCATGAACACTGAAGCTTTCTTT.

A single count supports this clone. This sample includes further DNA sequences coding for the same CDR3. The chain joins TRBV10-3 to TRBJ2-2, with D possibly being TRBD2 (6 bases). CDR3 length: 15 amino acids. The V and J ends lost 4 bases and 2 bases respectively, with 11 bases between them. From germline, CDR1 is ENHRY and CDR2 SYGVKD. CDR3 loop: CAISGGTVNTGELFF. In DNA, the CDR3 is TGTGCCATCAGTGGCGGGACGGTCAACACCGGGGAGCTGTTTTTT.

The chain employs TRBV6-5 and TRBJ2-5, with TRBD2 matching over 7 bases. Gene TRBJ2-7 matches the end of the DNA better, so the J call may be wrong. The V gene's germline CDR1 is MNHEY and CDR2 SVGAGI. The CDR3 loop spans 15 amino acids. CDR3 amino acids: CASSYSAGFSYEQYF. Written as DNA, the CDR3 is TGTGCCAGCAGTTACTCAGCGGGGTTCTCCTACGAGCAGTACTTC.

The CDR3 DNA follows: TGTGCCATCAGTGATAGGGCAGGGAGGGGGGATCAGCCCCAGCATTTT. Translation: CAISDRAGRGDQPQHF. The chain couples TRBV10-3 to TRBJ1-5; D might be TRBD1 (6 bases). Looked up from germline, CDR1 is ENHRY and CDR2 is SYGVKD. This CDR3 has 16 residues. Trimming stripped 3 bases from V and 5 bases from J, with 17 bases between.

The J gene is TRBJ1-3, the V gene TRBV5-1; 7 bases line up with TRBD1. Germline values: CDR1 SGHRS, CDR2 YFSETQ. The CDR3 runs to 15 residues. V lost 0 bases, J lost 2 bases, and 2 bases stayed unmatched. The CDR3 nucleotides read TGCGCCAGCAGCTTGGAGGGGGCGCCTGGAAACACCATATATTTT. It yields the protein CASSLEGAPGNTIYF.

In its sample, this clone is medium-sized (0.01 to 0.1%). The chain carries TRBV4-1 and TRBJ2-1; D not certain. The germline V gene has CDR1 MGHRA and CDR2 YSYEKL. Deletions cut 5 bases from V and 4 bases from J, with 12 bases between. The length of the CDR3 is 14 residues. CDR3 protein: CASSLALLYNEQFF. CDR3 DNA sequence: TGCGCCAGCAGCTTAGCTCTACTATACAATGAGCAGTTCTTC.

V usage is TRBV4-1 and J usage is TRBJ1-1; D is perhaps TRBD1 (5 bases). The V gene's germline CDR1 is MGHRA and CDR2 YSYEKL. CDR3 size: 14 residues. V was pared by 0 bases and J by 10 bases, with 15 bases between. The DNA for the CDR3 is TGCGCCAGCAGCCAAGAGGGGCCCGGGGTAGGAGCTTTCTTT. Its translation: CASSQEGPGVGAFF.

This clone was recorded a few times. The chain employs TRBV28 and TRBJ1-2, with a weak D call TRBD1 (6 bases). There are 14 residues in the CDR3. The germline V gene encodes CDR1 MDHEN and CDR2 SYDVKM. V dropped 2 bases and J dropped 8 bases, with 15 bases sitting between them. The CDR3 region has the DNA TGTGCCAGCAGTTTAGTCCTCCAGGGGTCCGGCTACACCTTC. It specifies CASSLVLQGSGYTF.

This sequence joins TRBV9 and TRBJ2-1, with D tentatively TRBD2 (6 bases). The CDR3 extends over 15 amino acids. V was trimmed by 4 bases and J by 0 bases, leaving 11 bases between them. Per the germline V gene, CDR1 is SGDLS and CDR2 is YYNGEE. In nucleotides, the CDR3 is TGTGCCAGCAGCACCGTCGGGAGCTCCTACAATGAGCAGTTCTTC. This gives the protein CASSTVGSSYNEQFF.

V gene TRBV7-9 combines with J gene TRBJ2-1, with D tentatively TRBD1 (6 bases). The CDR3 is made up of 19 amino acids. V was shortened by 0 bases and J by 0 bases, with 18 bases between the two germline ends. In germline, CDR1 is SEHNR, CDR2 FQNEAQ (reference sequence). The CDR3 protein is CASSLAVLGGSSSYNEQFF. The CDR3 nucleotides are TGTGCCAGCAGCTTAGCGGTTCTAGGGGGATCGAGCTCCTACAATGAGCAGTTCTTC.

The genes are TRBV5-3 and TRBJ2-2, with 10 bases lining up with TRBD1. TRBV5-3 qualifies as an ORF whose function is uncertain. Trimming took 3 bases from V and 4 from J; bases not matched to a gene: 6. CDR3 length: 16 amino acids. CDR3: CARSSSGTGVTGELFF. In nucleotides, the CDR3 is TGTGCCAGAAGCTCATCCGGGACAGGGGTCACCGGGGAGCTGTTTTTT.

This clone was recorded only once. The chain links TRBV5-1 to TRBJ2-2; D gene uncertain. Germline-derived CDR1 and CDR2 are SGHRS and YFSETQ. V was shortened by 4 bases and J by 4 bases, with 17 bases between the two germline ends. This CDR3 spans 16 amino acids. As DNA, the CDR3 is TGCGCCAGCAGCCCCGGCCGAGGAGCAGGCACCGGGGAGCTGTTTTTT. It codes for CASSPGRGAGTGELFF.

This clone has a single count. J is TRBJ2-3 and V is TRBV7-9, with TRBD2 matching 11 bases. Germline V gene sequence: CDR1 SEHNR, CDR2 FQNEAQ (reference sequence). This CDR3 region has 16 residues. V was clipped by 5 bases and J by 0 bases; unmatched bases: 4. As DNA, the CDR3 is TGTGCCAGCAGCCCAAGGACTAGCGGGAGCACAGATACGCAGTATTTT. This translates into CASSPRTSGSTDTQYF.

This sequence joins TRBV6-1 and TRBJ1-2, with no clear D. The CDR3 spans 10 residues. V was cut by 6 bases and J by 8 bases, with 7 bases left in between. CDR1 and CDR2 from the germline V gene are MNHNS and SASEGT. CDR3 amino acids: CASRDYGYTF. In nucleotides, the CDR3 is TGTGCCAGCAGAGATTACGGCTACACCTTC.

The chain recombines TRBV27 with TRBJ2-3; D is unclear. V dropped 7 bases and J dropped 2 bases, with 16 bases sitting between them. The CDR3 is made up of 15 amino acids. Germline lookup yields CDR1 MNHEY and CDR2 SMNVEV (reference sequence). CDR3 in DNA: TGTGCCAGCACCTTGAAGACCCCCCTCACAGATACGCAGTATTTT. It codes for CASTLKTPLTDTQYF.

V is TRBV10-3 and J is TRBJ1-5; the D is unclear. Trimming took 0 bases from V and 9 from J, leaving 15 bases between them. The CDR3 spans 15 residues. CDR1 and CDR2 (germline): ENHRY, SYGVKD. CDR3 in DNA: TGTGCCATCAGTGAGTCTTCGGGGTCCGGTGGGCCCCAGCATTTT. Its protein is CAISESSGSGGPQHF.

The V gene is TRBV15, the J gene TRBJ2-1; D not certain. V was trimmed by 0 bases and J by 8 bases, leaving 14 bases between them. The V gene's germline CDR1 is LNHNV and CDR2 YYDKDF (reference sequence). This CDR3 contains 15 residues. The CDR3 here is CATSRDSRQIDEQFF. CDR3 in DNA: TGTGCCACCAGCAGAGATTCTAGGCAGATCGATGAGCAGTTCTTC.

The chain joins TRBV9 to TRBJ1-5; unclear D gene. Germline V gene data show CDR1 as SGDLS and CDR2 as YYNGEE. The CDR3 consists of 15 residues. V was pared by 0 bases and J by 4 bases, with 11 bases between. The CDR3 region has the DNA TGTGCCAGCAGCGTAGATTTGGCCCTTAATCAGCCCCAGCATTTT. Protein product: CASSVDLALNQPQHF.